This T cell receptor (beta chain) derives from a study of cytomegalovirus exposure and HLA in healthy donors. The trim removed 6 bases at V and 0 bases at J, leaving 3 bases unmatched. This CDR3 comprises 16 residues. In germline, CDR1 is SGHTA, CDR2 FQGNSA. General study results and limits: Judged likely to be a sequencing artifact was a cluster of highly shared sequence variants. Analyses of presence/absence relied on an assumption of roughly uniform sequencing depth across donors. Some TCR beta chains (about 170 of them) were listed as cytomegalovirus-associated.

Worth noting for this clone: Its target is unknown.

The PCR contained 60 Vbeta and 13 Jbeta primers. Some clones are missing from TCRdb's copy, which holds only in-frame ones; the method was immunoSEQ multiplex PCR. The sample's table shows under 40,000 clones. V gene TRBV7-2 combines with J gene TRBJ2-2; 11 bases map to TRBD2. Sequencing used PBMCs. The receptor was isolated from a woman aged 40 to 49 in good health and CMV-seropositive. The CDR3 nucleotides read TGTGCCAGCAGTCTGACTAGCGGGGCGAACACCGGGGAGCTGTTTTTT. This codes for CASSLTSGANTGELFF. The entire variable domain, with the rest obtained from reference TRBV7-2 and TRBJ2-2, is as follows: GAGVSQSPSNKVTEKGKDVELRCDPISGHTALYWYRQSLGQGLEFLIYFQGNSAPDKSGLPSDRFSAERTGGSVSTLTIQRTQQEDSAVYLCASSLTSGANTGELFFGEGSRLTVL.